These 5 T cell receptor beta chains were sequenced from one sample in a study of PD-L1 blockade in urothelial cancer. Time point indicated: pretreatment peripheral blood. The method was immunoSEQ multiplex PCR; TCRdb's version includes in-frame clones alone and lacks a portion of them. The sample contains 60,000 to 65,000 clones, approximately 80% of which appear only once. The sequenced sample was PBMCs, obtained around atezolizumab (anti-PD-L1) treatment. The receptors stem from a man aged 65 to 85 with urothelial cancer.

The CDR3 nucleotides are TGTGCCAGCAGCTGGCAGGGGGGCACTGAAGCTTTCTTT. This translates into CASSWQGGTEAFF. The gene calls are TRBV5-8 and TRBJ1-1, with 7 bases lining up with TRBD1. V shed 3 bases and J 4 bases; nucleotides not matched to a gene: 3. The germline V gene has CDR1 SGHTS and CDR2 YDEGEE. The CDR3 has 13 amino acids.

This clone is categorized as medium-sized. V usage is TRBV10-3 and J usage is TRBJ1-5; the match to TRBD1 covers 8 bases. J gave up 2 bases and V 10 bases, and 7 bases lay outside the gene matches. CDR3 length equals 14 residues. Per the germline V gene, CDR1 is ENHRY and CDR2 is SYGVKD. The CDR3 region has the DNA TGTGCCAGCTCGACAGGGGATGGCAATCAGCCCCAGCATTTT. The encoded protein is CASSTGDGNQPQHF.

The rearrangement links TRBV28 to TRBJ1-1; 10 bases agree with TRBD1. V dropped 2 bases and J dropped 10; count of bases not matched to a gene: 13. The CDR3 spans 16 residues. CDR1 is MDHEN, CDR2 SYDVKM, per germline. The CDR3 region is CASSLLQGDRGQRAFF. The CDR3 bases are TGTGCCAGCAGTTTACTCCAGGGGGACAGGGGACAGAGAGCTTTCTTT.

The J gene is TRBJ2-3, the V gene TRBV28, with TRBD2 matching over 10 bases. The CDR3 covers 17 residues. Losses at the gene ends were 1 base for V and 3 bases for J; bases not matched to a gene: 7. Germline V gene data show CDR1 as MDHEN and CDR2 as SYDVKM. The CDR3 DNA reads as TGTGCCAGCAGTTTATTCGGACTAGCGGAACAAACAGATACGCAGTATTTT. Translation: CASSLFGLAEQTDTQYF.

J is TRBJ2-2 and V is TRBV10-1, with 7 bases that match TRBD2. The germline V gene encodes CDR1 WNHNN and CDR2 SYGVQD (reference sequence). Trimming at V came to 2 bases and at J to 0 bases, leaving 6 bases not matched to a gene. CDR3 length: 17 amino acids. The CDR3 DNA sequence: TGCGCCAGCAGTGAGGCGGGGGAGCCCGCGAACACCGGGGAGCTGTTTTTT. The encoded protein is CASSEAGEPANTGELFF.